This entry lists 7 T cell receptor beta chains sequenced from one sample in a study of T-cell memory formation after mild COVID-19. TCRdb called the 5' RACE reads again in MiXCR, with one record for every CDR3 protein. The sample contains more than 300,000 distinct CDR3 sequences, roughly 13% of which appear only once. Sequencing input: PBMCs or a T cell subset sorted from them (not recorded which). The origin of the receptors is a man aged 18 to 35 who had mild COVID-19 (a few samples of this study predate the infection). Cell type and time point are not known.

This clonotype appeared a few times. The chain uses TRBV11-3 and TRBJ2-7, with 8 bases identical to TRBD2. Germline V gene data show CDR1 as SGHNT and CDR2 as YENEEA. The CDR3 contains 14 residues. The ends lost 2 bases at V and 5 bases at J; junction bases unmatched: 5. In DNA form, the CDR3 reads TGTGCCAGCAGCTTAAGCGGGGGAAACGACGAGCAGTACTTC. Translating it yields CASSLSGGNDEQYF.

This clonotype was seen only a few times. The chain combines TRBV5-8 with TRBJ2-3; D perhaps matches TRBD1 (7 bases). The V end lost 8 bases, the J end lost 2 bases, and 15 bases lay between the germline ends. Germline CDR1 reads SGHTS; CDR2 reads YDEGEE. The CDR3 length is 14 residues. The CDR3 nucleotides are TGTGCCAGTACGACAGGGACTTACACAGATACGCAGTATTTT. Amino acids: CASTTGTYTDTQYF.

The CDR3 region is CASRGDGYEQYF. CDR3 nucleotides: TGTGCCAGCAGGGGGGACGGCTACGAGCAGTACTTC. The rearrangement joins TRBV12-3 or TRBV12-4 to TRBJ2-7; D may match TRBD1 or TRBD2 (5 bases each). V lost 6 bases and J 3 bases, leaving 9 bases between the germline ends. There are 12 residues in the CDR3.

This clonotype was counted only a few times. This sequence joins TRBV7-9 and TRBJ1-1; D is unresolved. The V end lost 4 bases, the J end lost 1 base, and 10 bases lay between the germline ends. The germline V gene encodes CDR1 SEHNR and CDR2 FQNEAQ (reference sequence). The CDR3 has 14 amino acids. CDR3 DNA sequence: TGTGCCAGCAGCTCTCGGGAGGCGAACACTGAAGCTTTCTTT. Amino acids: CASSSREANTEAFF.

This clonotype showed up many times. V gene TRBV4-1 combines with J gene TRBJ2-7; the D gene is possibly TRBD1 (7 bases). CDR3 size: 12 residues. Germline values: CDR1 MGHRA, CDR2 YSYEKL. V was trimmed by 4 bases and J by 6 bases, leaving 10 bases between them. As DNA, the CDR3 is TGCGCCAGCAGCCGGAGGGGGCGCGAGCAGTACGTC. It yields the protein CASSRRGREQYV.

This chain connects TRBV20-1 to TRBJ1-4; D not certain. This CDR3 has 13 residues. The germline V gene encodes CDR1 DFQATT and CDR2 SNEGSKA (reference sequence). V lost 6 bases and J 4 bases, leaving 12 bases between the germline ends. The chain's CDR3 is CSAPAVDNEKLFF. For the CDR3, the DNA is TGCAGTGCCCCAGCAGTTGATAATGAAAAACTGTTTTTT.

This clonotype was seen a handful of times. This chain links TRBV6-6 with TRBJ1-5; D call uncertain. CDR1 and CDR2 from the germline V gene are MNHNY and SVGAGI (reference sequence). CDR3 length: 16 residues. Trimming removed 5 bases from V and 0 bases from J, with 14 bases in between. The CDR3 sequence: CASSPGRIGSNQPQHF. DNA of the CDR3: TGTGCCAGCAGTCCCGGACGTATCGGTAGCAATCAGCCCCAGCATTTT.